Each of the 11 T cell receptor beta chains below was sequenced from the same sample in a study of beta chain features in type 1 diabetes. Of the isolated RNA, all was reverse transcribed, and so the sequenced material was expressed TCRB transcripts. Assay: immunoSEQ multiplex PCR; the TCRdb copy retains only in-frame clones and omits some. The sample has approximately 400,000 clones, less than 15% seen once. The source material was naive CD4+ T cells from blood. The receptors were gathered from a woman between 18 and 29 years old in good health.

This clone was seen only a few times. V usage is TRBV7-2 and J usage is TRBJ2-7; the match to TRBD2 covers 13 bases. V was pared by 5 bases and J by 6 bases, with 4 bases of the junction left unmatched. From germline, CDR1 is SGHTA and CDR2 FQGNSA. This CDR3 spans 14 amino acids. The CDR3 loop is CASSPGLAGIEQYF. CDR3 nucleotide sequence: TGTGCCAGCAGCCCGGGACTAGCGGGAATCGAGCAGTACTTC.

The chain joins TRBV29-1 to TRBJ2-3; D possibly corresponds to TRBD2 (6 bases). V was cut by 4 bases and J by 1 base, with 12 bases left in between. Per germline, CDR1 SQVTM and CDR2 ANQGSEA. The CDR3 spans 14 residues. Here the CDR3 reads CSVGYTGGTDTQYF. The CDR3, as DNA: TGCAGCGTTGGTTACACGGGAGGCACAGATACGCAGTATTTT.

The chain joins TRBV28 to TRBJ1-4, with D unclear. V shed 5 bases and J shed 5 bases, with 15 bases lying between them. The V gene's germline CDR1 is MDHEN and CDR2 SYDVKM. This CDR3 spans 15 amino acids. CDR3 coding DNA: TGTGCCAGCAGTCCCGCGGGCCCTGGGAATGAAAAACTGTTTTTT. It encodes CASSPAGPGNEKLFF.

This clone was counted a few times. In nucleotides, the CDR3 is TGTGCCAGCAGTGAGCCGACTACGCGGTTCTTC. Its protein product is CASSEPTTRFF. V usage is TRBV2 and J usage is TRBJ2-1; a weak D match, TRBD2 (5 bases). The CDR3 is 11 residues long. Germline loops: CDR1 SNHLY, CDR2 FYNNEI. V gave up 3 bases and J gave up 15 bases, with 12 bases separating them.

This clone came up a few times. V gene TRBV25-1 combines with J gene TRBJ1-2; D call uncertain. V was trimmed by 3 bases and J by 4 bases, leaving 12 bases between them. Per germline, CDR1 MGHDK and CDR2 SYGVNS. The CDR3 extends over 14 amino acids. The CDR3 reads CASSDPRWPYGYTF. Written as DNA, the CDR3 is TGTGCCAGCAGTGACCCCAGATGGCCCTATGGCTACACCTTC.

V gene TRBV6-1 combines with J gene TRBJ1-2, with D perhaps TRBD1 (5 bases). The germline V gene has CDR1 MNHNS and CDR2 SASEGT. V lost 3 bases and J lost 4, with 9 bases in between. The CDR3 extends over 13 amino acids. As DNA, the CDR3 is TGTGCCAGCAGTGACCGGGGGTTCTATGGCTACACCTTC. This gives the protein CASSDRGFYGYTF.

This clone was counted once. V is TRBV7-8 and J is TRBJ2-1; TRBD2 matches at 7 bases. The CDR3 length is 15 residues. Trimming cost V 5 bases and J 9 bases; bases outside gene matches: 13. The germline V gene encodes CDR1 SGHVS and CDR2 FQNEAQ. The CDR3 sequence: CASSLVGEGNGEQFF. CDR3 nucleotide sequence: TGTGCCAGCAGCCTCGTCGGGGAGGGCAACGGTGAGCAGTTCTTC.

The chain carries TRBV5-1 and TRBJ2-5; the match to TRBD2 covers 8 bases. From germline, CDR1 is SGHRS and CDR2 YFSETQ. The CDR3 length is 15 residues. Germline trimming cut 2 bases from V and 5 bases from J; bases unmatched to any gene: 8. The CDR3 DNA reads as TGCGCCAGCAGCTTTACCGGGACTAGGGAGGAGACCCAGTACTTC. Translated, it gives CASSFTGTREETQYF.

The chain joins TRBV29-1 to TRBJ1-2; TRBD1 might be the D (6 bases). Trimming cost V 5 bases and J 7 bases, with 20 bases left between them. Per the germline V gene, CDR1 is SQVTM and CDR2 is ANQGSEA. The CDR3 has 14 residues. The DNA of the CDR3 is TGCAGCGTTACCCAAGCTAGGGGGAATGCTGGCTACACCTTC. Amino acids: CSVTQARGNAGYTF.

This clone was detected only a few times. CDR3 protein: CASSRGDGNQPQHF. The DNA of the CDR3 is TGTGCCAGCAGTCGGGGGGACGGCAATCAGCCCCAGCATTTT. This chain joins TRBV4-2 and TRBJ1-5; tentatively, D is TRBD1 (5 bases). Trimming shortened V by 6 bases and J by 2 bases, and 11 bases separated the two germline ends. Per germline, CDR1 LGHNA and CDR2 YNFKEQ. This CDR3 contains 14 residues.

This clone occurred a few times. The CDR3 spells CASSPSLTGLAFF. In nucleotides, the CDR3 is TGTGCCAGCAGCCCTAGCCTGACAGGGCTAGCTTTCTTT. The rearrangement uses TRBV11-2 and TRBJ1-1; 7 bases fit TRBD1. The CDR3 length is 13 residues. Germline CDR1 SGHAT, CDR2 FQNNGV. The junction had 10 bases not matched to a gene; V was cut back by 5 bases and J by 10 bases.